A single TCR beta chain is shown here with its context. This sample is part of a study of T cell changes during pregnancy in multiple sclerosis. This CDR3 is built from 16 residues. The germline CDR1 and CDR2 sequences are SEHNR and FQNEAQ (reference sequence). J lost 5 bases, V lost 6 bases, and 15 bases had no gene match. TCRdb's table, derived via immunoSEQ multiplex PCR, lists solely in-frame clones and lacks some. The sample shows almost 55,000 clones, about 88% of them seen only once. The J gene is TRBJ1-1, the V gene TRBV7-9, with 7 bases aligning to TRBD1. The TCR was taken from a female donor with multiple sclerosis, enrolled in a pregnancy study. The sample in question was CD8+ T cells from peripheral blood mononuclear cells, obtained before pregnancy. The CDR3 nucleotides are TGTGCCAGCAGTTCGCAGGGGGGAAACGCGAGGACTGAAGCTTTCTTT. Its protein is CASSSQGGNARTEAFF.